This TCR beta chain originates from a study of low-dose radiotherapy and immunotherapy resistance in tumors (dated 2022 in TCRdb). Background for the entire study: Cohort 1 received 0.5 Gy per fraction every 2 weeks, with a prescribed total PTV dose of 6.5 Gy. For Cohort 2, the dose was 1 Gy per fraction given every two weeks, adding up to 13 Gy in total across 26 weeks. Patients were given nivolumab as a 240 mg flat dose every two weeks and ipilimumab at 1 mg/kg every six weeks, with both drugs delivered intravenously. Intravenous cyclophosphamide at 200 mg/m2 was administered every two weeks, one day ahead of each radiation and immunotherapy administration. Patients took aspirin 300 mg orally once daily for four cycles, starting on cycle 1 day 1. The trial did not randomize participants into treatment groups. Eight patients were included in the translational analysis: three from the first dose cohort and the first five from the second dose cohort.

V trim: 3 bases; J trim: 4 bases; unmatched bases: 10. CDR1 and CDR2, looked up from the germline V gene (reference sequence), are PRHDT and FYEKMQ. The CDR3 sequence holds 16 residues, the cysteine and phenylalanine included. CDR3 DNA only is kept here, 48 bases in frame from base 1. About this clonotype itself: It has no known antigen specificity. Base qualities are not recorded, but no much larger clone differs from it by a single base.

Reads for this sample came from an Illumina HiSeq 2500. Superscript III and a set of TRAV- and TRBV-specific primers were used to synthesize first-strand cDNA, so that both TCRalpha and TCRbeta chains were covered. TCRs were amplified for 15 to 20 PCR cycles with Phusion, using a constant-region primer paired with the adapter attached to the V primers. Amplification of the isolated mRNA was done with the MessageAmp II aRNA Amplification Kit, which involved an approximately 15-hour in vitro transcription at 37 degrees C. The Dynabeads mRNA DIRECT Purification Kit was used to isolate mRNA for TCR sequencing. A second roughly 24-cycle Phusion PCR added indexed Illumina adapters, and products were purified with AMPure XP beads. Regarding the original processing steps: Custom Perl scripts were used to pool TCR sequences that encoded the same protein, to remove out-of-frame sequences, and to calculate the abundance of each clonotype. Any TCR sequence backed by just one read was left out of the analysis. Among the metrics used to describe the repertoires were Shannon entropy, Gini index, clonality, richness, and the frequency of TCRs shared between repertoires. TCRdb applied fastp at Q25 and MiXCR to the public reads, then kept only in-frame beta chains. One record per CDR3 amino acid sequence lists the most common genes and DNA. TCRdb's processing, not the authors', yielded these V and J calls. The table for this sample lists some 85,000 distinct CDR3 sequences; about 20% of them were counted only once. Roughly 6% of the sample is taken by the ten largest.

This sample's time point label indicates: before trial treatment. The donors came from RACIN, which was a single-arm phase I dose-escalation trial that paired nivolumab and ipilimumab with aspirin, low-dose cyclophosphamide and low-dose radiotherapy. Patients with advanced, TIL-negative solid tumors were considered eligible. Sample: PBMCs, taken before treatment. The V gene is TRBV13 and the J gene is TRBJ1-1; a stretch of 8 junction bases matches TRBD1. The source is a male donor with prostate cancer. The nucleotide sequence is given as TGTGCCAGCAGCTTCTTCAGGGGGCGCCTATCCACTGAAGCTTTCTTT. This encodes CASSFFRGRLSTEAFF. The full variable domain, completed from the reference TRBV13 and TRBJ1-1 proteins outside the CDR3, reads AAGVIQSPRHLIKEKRETATLKCYPIPRHDTVYWYQQGPGQDPQFLISFYEKMQSDKGSIPDRFSAQQFSDYHSELNMSSLELGDSALYFCASSFFRGRLSTEAFFGQGTRLTVV.